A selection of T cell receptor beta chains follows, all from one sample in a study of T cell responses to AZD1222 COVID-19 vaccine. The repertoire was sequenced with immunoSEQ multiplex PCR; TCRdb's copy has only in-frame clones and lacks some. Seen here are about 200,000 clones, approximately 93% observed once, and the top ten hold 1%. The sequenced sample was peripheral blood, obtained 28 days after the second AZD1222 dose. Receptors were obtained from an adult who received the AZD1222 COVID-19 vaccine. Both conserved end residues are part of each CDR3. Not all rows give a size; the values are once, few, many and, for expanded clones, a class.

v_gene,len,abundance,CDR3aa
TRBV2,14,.,CASLGGTYIRPLHF
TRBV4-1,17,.,CASSLRLTGGNFNEQFF
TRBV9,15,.,CASSADTGPLYEQYF
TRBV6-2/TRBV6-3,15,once,CASSRQTYSNQPQHF
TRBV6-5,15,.,CASSYSTLGQETQYF
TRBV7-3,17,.,CASSFGLAGISLGEQFF
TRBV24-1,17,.,CATSDVGGPPHTRSQHF
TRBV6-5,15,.,CASSAPRPANTEAFF
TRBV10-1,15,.,CASSQSGTENSPLHF
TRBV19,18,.,CASSEWWTAARANEKLFF
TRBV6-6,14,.,CASSYDRGGYEQYF
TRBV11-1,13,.,CASSLGVAGSQYF
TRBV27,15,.,CASSLFGPGAQPQHF
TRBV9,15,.,CASSGSTAMNTEAFF
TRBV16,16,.,CASSHSRPGSNSPLHF
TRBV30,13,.,CAWTRLVGETQYF
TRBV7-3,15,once,CASSLASGGTDTQYF
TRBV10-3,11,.,CAIRATGELFF
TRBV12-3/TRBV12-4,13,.,CASRYRGADTQYF
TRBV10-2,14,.,CASSGGSLNSPLHF
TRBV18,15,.,CASSSTSGGEETQYF
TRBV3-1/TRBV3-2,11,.,CASSQSNEQYF
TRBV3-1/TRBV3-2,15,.,CASSQDLAAPYEQYF
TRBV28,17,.,CASSYPTRGTAIYEQYF
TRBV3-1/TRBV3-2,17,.,CASSQAAGGAVRPEQYF
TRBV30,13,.,CAWSVSRVYEQYF
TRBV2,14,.,CASSESVGGTEAFF
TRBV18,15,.,CASSPSPPELSPLHF
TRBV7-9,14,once,CASSLKRRAGELFF
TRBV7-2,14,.,CASSFRGGNEKLFF
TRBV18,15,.,CASSALAASYNEQFF
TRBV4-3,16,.,CASRQSLAGGEDTQYF
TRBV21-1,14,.,CASSKWARNSTIYF
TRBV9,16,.,CASSASASGGTYEQYF
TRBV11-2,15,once,CASSLARGETDTQYF
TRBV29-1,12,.,CSIQGPDEKLFF
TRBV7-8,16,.,CASSEVQGSPYNEQFF
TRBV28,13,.,CASSRRDSYEQYF
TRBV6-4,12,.,CAMFQENQPQHF
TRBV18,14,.,CASSPKVGNTEAFF
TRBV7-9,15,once,CASSFPTSGRNEQFF